The TCR beta chain under discussion was sequenced for a study of blood T cell repertoires in COVID-19. Participant ages covered about 18 to 95 years across about two dozen US areas. Researchers sorted participants into cohorts using their self-reported clinical history. Method: immunoSEQ multiplex PCR; TCRdb's copy keeps in-frame clones and lacks some. There are around 250,000 clones in the sample; approximately 85% occur only once, and about 6.2% lies in the top ten. CDR1 SGDLS and CDR2 YYNGEE come from the germline V gene. V gave up 7 bases and J gave up 5 bases; unmatched junction bases: 8. This CDR3 comprises 14 residues.

The specimen was PBMCs or T cells enriched from blood (not recorded which). This clonotype was obtained from a woman between 50 and 59 years old who had been exposed to COVID-19. V and J are TRBV9 and TRBJ2-1; 8 bases fit TRBD2. CDR3 residues: CASGTGGPHNEQFF. DNA for the CDR3: TGTGCCAGCGGCACGGGGGGGCCCCACAATGAGCAGTTCTTC.